This T cell receptor beta chain was documented in a study of cytomegalovirus exposure and HLA in healthy donors. Overall study findings and caveats: In an earlier analysis, about 87% or about 30%: the productive usage of most TCR beta V segments. Some V segments could not be told apart, so they were left out, TRBV6-2 and TRBV6-3 among them.

Germline V gene sequence: CDR1 SGDLS, CDR2 YYNGEE. The CDR3 consists of 17 residues. The ends lost 4 bases at V and 6 bases at J; junction bases unmatched: 13. Turning to this clone: Its matching antigen is unknown.

Both 60 Vbeta primers and 13 Jbeta primers went into the PCR. Assay: immunoSEQ multiplex PCR; the TCRdb copy retains only in-frame clones and omits some. The table lists about 150,000 clones, roughly 80% of them singletons, with 6.5% to 8% in the top ten. The sample consisted of PBMCs. The sequence was collected from a woman aged 40-49 years in good health and CMV-seropositive. The gene calls are TRBV9 and TRBJ1-5; 10 nucleotides align to TRBD1. Written as DNA, the CDR3 is TGTGCCAGCAGCCCAGGGACAGGGGATGGAATAGTTCAGCCCCAGCATTTT. This codes for CASSPGTGDGIVQPQHF.